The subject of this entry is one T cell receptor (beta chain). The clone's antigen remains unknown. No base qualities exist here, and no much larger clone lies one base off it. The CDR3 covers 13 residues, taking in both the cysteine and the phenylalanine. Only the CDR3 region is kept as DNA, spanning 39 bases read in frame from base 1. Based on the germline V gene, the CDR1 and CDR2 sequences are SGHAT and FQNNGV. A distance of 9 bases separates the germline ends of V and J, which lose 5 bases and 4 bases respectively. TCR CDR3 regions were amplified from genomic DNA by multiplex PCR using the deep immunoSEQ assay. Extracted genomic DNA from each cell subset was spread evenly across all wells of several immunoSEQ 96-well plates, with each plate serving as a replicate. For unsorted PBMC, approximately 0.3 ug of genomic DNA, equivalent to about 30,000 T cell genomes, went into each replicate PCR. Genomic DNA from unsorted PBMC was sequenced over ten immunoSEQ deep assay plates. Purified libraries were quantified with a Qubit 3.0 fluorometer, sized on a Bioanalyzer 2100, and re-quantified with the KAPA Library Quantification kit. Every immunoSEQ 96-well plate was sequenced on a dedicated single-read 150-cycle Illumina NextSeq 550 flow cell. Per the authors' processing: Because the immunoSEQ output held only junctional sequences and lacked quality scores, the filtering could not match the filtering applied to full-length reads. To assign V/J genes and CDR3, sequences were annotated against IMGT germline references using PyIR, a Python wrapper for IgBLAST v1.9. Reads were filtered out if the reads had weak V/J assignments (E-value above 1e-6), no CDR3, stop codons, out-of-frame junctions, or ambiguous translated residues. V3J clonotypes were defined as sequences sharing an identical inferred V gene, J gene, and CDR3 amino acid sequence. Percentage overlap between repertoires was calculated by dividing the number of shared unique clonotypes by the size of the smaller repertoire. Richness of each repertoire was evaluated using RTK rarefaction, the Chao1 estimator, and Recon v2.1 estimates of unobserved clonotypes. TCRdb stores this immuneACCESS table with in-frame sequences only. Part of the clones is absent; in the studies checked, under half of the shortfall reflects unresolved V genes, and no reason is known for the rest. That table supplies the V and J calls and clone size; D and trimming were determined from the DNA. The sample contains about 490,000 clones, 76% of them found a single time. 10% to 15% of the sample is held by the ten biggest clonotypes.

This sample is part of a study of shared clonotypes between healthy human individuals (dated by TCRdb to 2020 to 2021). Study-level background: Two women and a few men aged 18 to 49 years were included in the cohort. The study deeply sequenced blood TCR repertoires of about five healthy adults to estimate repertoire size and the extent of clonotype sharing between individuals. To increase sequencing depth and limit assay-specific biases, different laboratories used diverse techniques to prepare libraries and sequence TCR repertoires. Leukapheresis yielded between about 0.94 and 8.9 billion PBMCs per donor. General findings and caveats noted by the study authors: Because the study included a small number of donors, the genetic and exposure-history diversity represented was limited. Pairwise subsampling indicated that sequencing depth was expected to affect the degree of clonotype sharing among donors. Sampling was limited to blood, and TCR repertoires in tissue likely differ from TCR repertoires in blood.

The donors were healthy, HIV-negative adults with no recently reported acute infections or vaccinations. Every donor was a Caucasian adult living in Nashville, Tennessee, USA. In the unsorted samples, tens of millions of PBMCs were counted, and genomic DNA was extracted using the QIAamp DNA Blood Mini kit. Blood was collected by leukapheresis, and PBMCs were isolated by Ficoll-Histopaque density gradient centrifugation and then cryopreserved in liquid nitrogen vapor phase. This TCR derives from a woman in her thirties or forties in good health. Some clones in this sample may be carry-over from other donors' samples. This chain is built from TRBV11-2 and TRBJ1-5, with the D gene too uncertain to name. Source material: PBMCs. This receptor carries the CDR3 CASSRAGNQPQHF. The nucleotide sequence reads TGTGCCAGCAGCCGAGCCGGGAATCAGCCCCAGCATTTT.